These 21 T cell receptor beta chains came from one sample sequenced in a study of response to subunit inactivated influenza vaccine. TCRdb reanalysed the RT-PCR reads using MiXCR and keeps one entry per CDR3 protein. The sample has hundreds of thousands of distinct CDR3 sequences, around 13% seen once; the top ten hold approximately 7.6%. The sample here was PBMCs from blood, taken 14 days before vaccination. These receptors were taken from a man aged 50-59 years who received an inactivated influenza vaccine.

The chain couples TRBV29-1 to TRBJ2-7; D is ambiguous. Germline loops: CDR1 SQVTM, CDR2 ANQGSEA. CDR3 size: 14 residues. Trimming removed 3 bases at V and 3 bases at J, with 15 bases between. Here the CDR3 reads CSVDFGGTGYEQYF. The CDR3 DNA follows: TGCAGCGTTGATTTTGGCGGAACTGGCTACGAGCAGTACTTC.

The chain carries TRBV6-2 or TRBV6-3 and TRBJ2-7; 8 bases map to TRBD1. Per the germline V gene, CDR1 is MNHEY and CDR2 is SVGEGT. The CDR3 is made up of 15 amino acids. The V and J ends lost 5 bases and 3 bases, in that order; junction bases with no gene match: 9. CDR3 sequence: CASSKRTGLSYEQYF. The CDR3 bases are TGTGCCAGCAGTAAACGGACAGGGCTTAGCTACGAGCAGTACTTC.

The chain has TRBV7-9 and TRBJ1-1; D may be TRBD1 (5 bases). Germline V lookup: CDR1 SEHNR, CDR2 FQNEAQ (reference sequence). The CDR3 is made up of 15 amino acids. V lost 4 bases to trimming and J lost 3 bases, with 15 bases between them. Here the CDR3 DNA reads TGTGCCAGCAGCTCTTGGAACGCGGGGGACACTGAAGCTTTCTTT. It translates to CASSSWNAGDTEAFF.

This clonotype showed up just a few times. This chain links TRBV5-1 with TRBJ2-2, with D perhaps TRBD2 (6 bases). The CDR3 length is 15 residues. Germline V gene lookup returns CDR1 SGHRS and CDR2 YFSETQ. Between the trimmed V and J ends, which lost 5 bases and 0 bases, there was a span of 11 bases. CDR3 in amino acids: CASRIGGANTGELFF. CDR3 sequence (DNA): TGCGCCAGCAGAATCGGCGGGGCGAACACCGGGGAGCTGTTTTTT. The full variable domain, with the rest looked up from reference TRBV5-1 and TRBJ2-2, is KAGVTQTPRYLIKTRGQQVTLSCSPISGHRSVSWYQQTPGQGLQFLFEYFSETQRNKGNFPGRFSGRQFSNSRSEMNVSTLELGDSALYLCASRIGGANTGELFFGEGSRLTVL.

The chain uses TRBV4-3 and TRBJ2-3; D is unclear. In germline, CDR1 is LGHNA, CDR2 YSLEER. The CDR3 is made up of 17 amino acids. V was clipped by 2 bases and J by 3 bases, with 18 bases between them. CDR3 loop: CASSQFRMLFGTDTQYF. The CDR3 DNA sequence: TGCGCCAGCAGCCAATTTCGAATGCTCTTTGGGACAGATACGCAGTATTTT.

Only one count was recorded for this clonotype. The V and J genes are TRBV7-9 and TRBJ1-6; D possibly corresponds to TRBD1 (6 bases). V was trimmed by 1 base and J by 11 bases, leaving 12 bases between them. Germline CDR1 SEHNR, CDR2 FQNEAQ (reference sequence). The CDR3 consists of 14 residues. The CDR3 loop reads CASSLGGRQTPLHF. The DNA for the CDR3 is TGTGCCAGCAGCTTAGGGGGGCGCCAGACACCCCTCCACTTT.

The chain combines TRBV7-9 with TRBJ2-7; D may match TRBD1 or TRBD2 (5 bases each). The V gene's germline CDR1 is SEHNR and CDR2 FQNEAQ (reference sequence). This CDR3 has 14 amino acids. The ends were cut back, 6 bases at V and 4 bases at J, with 16 bases in the middle. CDR3 nucleotide sequence: TGTGCCAGCAGACAATACGAGGGGCGGTACGAGCAGTACTTC. Its translation is CASRQYEGRYEQYF.

This clonotype was counted only a few times. The genes are TRBV4-3 and TRBJ1-2, with a tentative D call TRBD1 (5 bases). Germline CDR1 LGHNA, CDR2 YSLEER. V was clipped by 0 bases and J by 1 base, with 12 bases between them. This CDR3 comprises 16 residues. The CDR3 spells CASSQDSRTYNYGYTF. The CDR3 DNA follows: TGCGCCAGCAGCCAAGATAGTCGGACATATAACTATGGCTACACCTTC.

This clonotype has more than one count but fewer than ten. The chain employs TRBV3-1 and TRBJ1-5; D gene unclear. Trimming stripped 0 bases from V and 2 bases from J, with 14 bases between. CDR1 and CDR2 (germline): LGHDT, YNNKEL (reference sequence). CDR3 length equals 17 residues. The CDR3 DNA reads TGTGCCAGCAGCCAAGATTCAGGTCTGTCATGCAATCAGCCCCAGCATTTT. Amino acid sequence: CASSQDSGLSCNQPQHF.

This clonotype showed up just a few times. The J gene is TRBJ2-3, the V gene TRBV12-3 or TRBV12-4, with D tentatively TRBD2 (5 bases). The length of the CDR3 is 15 residues. The V end was cut by 6 bases, the J end by 2 bases, with 15 bases between. The CDR3 DNA is TGTGCCAGCAGCCGGTCGGACGGGGTCACAGATACGCAGTATTTT. Translated, it gives CASSRSDGVTDTQYF.

The chain uses TRBV19 and TRBJ1-1; D ambiguous. This CDR3 comprises 16 residues. CDR1 is LNHDA, CDR2 SQIVND, per germline (reference sequence). V lost 9 bases and J lost 1, with 21 bases in between. The chain's CDR3 is CARRSEQRVGNTEAFF. CDR3 DNA: TGTGCCAGAAGATCTGAACAGCGGGTTGGGAACACTGAAGCTTTCTTT.

The table lists this clonotype with many counts. The V call is TRBV25-1, the J call TRBJ2-5; D may be TRBD1 (5 bases). CDR1 and CDR2 (germline): MGHDK, SYGVNS. Trimming shortened V by 2 bases and J by 1 base, and 11 bases separated the two germline ends. The CDR3 loop spans 15 amino acids. The CDR3 nucleotides are TGTGCCAGCAGTGAAACAGGTGCAGGCCAAGAGACCCAGTACTTC. This codes for CASSETGAGQETQYF.

This clonotype was picked up a small number of times. The chain employs TRBV12-3 or TRBV12-4 and TRBJ1-2; 9 nucleotides match TRBD1. CDR3 size: 13 residues. The V gene end was trimmed by 10 bases and the J gene end by 5 bases; junction bases not matched to a gene: 8. This CDR3 reads CAIRTGERYGYTF. The CDR3 DNA is TGTGCCATCCGGACAGGGGAACGTTATGGCTACACCTTC.

This clonotype has only a few counts. The chain is built from TRBV4-2 and TRBJ2-3; the D gene is possibly TRBD2 (7 bases). CDR1 is LGHNA and CDR2 is YNFKEQ in the germline V gene. This CDR3 is 16 amino acids long. V shed 0 bases and J shed 4 bases, with 14 bases lying between them. In DNA, the CDR3 is TGTGCCAGCAGCCAAGATGGGGGGGCCGTAGCAGATACGCAGTATTTT. Its translation: CASSQDGGAVADTQYF.

This clonotype has at least ten counts. V gene TRBV12-3 or TRBV12-4 combines with J gene TRBJ2-7; 10 bases match TRBD1. J was trimmed by 2 bases and V by 6 bases; bases with no gene match: 7. The CDR3 length is 15 residues. CDR3 bases: TGTGCCAGCAGGAGGGGGGACAGGGGTACCTACGAGCAGTACTTC. Its translation is CASRRGDRGTYEQYF.

This clonotype was picked up a small number of times. V gene TRBV12-3 or TRBV12-4 combines with J gene TRBJ2-7; 10 nucleotides agree with TRBD1. The V and J ends lost 3 bases and 5 bases, in that order; junction bases with no gene match: 7. The CDR3 totals 15 residues. The CDR3: CASSFYGQGVNEQYF. CDR3 nucleotides: TGTGCCAGCAGTTTTTACGGACAGGGGGTTAACGAGCAGTACTTC.

The gene calls are TRBV5-6 and TRBJ1-5; 9 bases agree with TRBD1. CDR3 size: 15 residues. CDR1 SGHDT and CDR2 YYEEEE come from the germline V gene. The trim removed 2 bases at V and 6 bases at J, leaving 6 bases unmatched. CDR3 nucleotide sequence: TGTGCCAGCAGCTTAGCCGGGACAGGGTTTCAGCCCCAGCATTTT. It encodes CASSLAGTGFQPQHF.

This chain uses TRBV6-5 with TRBJ1-4, with a possible D match to TRBD1 (5 bases). This CDR3 spans 15 amino acids. Germline CDR1 reads MNHEY; CDR2 reads SVGAGI. V dropped 0 bases and J dropped 5 bases, with 10 bases sitting between them. CDR3 residues: CASSYSRDPNEKLFF. In DNA form, the CDR3 reads TGTGCCAGCAGTTACTCGCGGGACCCAAATGAAAAACTGTTTTTT.

V usage is TRBV4-3 and J usage is TRBJ2-7; 9 bases map to TRBD1. Germline CDR1 and CDR2: LGHNA and YSLEER. V lost 1 base to trimming and J lost 5 bases; unmatched junction nucleotides: 6. The CDR3 extends over 15 amino acids. CDR3 coding DNA: TGCGCCAGCAGCCAAGGGGACAGGGAGATCGACGAGCAGTACTTC. Protein sequence: CASSQGDREIDEQYF.

This clonotype was detected only a few times. V is TRBV10-3 and J is TRBJ2-7, with TRBD2 as a possible D gene (5 bases). V was shortened by 6 bases and J by 4 bases, with 13 bases between the two germline ends. This CDR3 has 13 residues. In germline, CDR1 is ENHRY, CDR2 SYGVKD. The CDR3 coding sequence is TGTGCCATCAGCCGGGATCCCTCTTACGAGCAGTACTTC. This gives the protein CAISRDPSYEQYF.

The chain carries TRBV5-1 and TRBJ2-2; D uncertain. V lost 0 bases and J lost 7, with 13 bases in between. Germline V gene sequence: CDR1 SGHRS, CDR2 YFSETQ. The CDR3 runs to 15 residues. CDR3 nucleotide sequence: TGCGCCAGCAGCTTGGAAGTTGGGCTCGGCGGGGAGCTGTTTTTT. Residues: CASSLEVGLGGELFF.